A selection of T cell receptor beta chains follows, all from one sample in a study of T cell repertoires in ileal Crohn's disease. Assay: immunoSEQ multiplex PCR; the TCRdb copy retains only in-frame clones and omits some. The table lists 950 to 1,500 clones, around four fifths of them singletons. Sequencing was done on a sample of ileal tissue. The receptors shown here come from an adult with Crohn's disease. CDR3s include the opening cysteine and the closing phenylalanine or tryptophan. A D gene is named only where the DNA matches it firmly. Rows give clone size only sometimes, using once, few, many, or a class for an expanded clone.

d_call,clone_size,j_call,v_call,cdr3_aa,cdr3_nt
NA,NA,TRBJ1-2,TRBV29-1,CSVQGGEGEGGYTF,TGCAGCGTTCAAGGTGGTGAGGGGGAGGGAGGCTACACCTTC
NA,NA,TRBJ2-2,TRBV9,CASSVAMTGETGELFF,TGTGCCAGCAGCGTAGCTATGACAGGAGAGACCGGGGAGCTGTTTTTT
TRBD2,NA,TRBJ2-3,TRBV28,CVTTTSGWGRTDTQYF,TGTGTTACAACGACTAGCGGATGGGGCCGCACAGATACGCAGTATTTT
NA,NA,TRBJ1-2,TRBV18,CASSPRQAEGYTF,TGTGCCAGCTCACCCAGACAGGCGGAAGGCTACACCTTC
NA,once,TRBJ2-1,TRBV21-1,CASSTGQRYSYNEQFF,TGTGCCAGCAGCACCGGACAACGGTACTCCTACAATGAGCAGTTCTTC
TRBD2,NA,TRBJ2-5,TRBV5-1,CASSPGTIETQYF,TGCGCCAGCAGCCCCGGGACTATAGAGACCCAGTACTTC
NA,once,TRBJ1-3,TRBV7-9,CASSSLAGAGFGGNTIYF,TGTGCCAGCAGCTCTCTGGCAGGGGCCGGGTTTGGAGGAAACACCATATATTTT
NA,NA,TRBJ2-3,TRBV5-1,CASSFAGSTDTQYF,TGCGCCAGCAGCTTTGCGGGGAGCACAGATACGCAGTATTTT
NA,NA,TRBJ1-2,TRBV19,CASARGVNYGYTF,TGTGCCAGCGCCCGCGGGGTTAACTATGGCTACACCTTC
NA,NA,TRBJ1-3,TRBV5-6,CASSSLTVRLSSGNTIYF,TGTGCCAGCAGCTCCCTTACGGTGAGACTAAGCTCTGGAAACACCATATATTTT
NA,NA,TRBJ1-6,TRBV18,CASSRTAEGWDSPLHF,TGTGCCAGCTCACGTACCGCAGAGGGCTGGGATTCACCCCTCCACTTT
NA,NA,TRBJ2-2,TRBV7-3,CASSPAGVTNTGELFF,TGTGCCAGCAGCCCAGCCGGGGTCACGAACACCGGGGAGCTGTTTTTT
NA,NA,TRBJ1-1,TRBV29-1,CSVEKGGFTEAFF,TGCAGCGTTGAAAAGGGAGGGTTCACTGAAGCTTTCTTT
NA,NA,TRBJ2-1,TRBV18,CASSPTGGDNEQFF,TGTGCCAGCTCACCAACAGGGGGGGACAATGAGCAGTTCTTC
TRBD2,NA,TRBJ2-7,TRBV5-4,CASSLGGLAGGNHEQYF,TGTGCCAGCAGCTTGGGGGGACTAGCGGGGGGGAACCACGAGCAGTACTTC
TRBD2,NA,TRBJ2-5,TRBV5-1,CASSHLAGGPETQYF,TGCGCCAGCAGCCATCTAGCGGGGGGGCCTGAGACCCAGTACTTC
TRBD2,NA,TRBJ2-7,TRBV27,CASSPTRPGTSGYEQYF,TGTGCCAGCAGCCCTACTCGCCCAGGGACTAGCGGGTACGAGCAGTACTTC
TRBD1,NA,TRBJ1-3,TRBV7-2,CASSMTGGRNTIYF,TGTGCCAGCAGCATGACAGGGGGCAGAAACACCATATATTTT
NA,few,TRBJ2-3,TRBV9,CASSERGSTDTQYF,TGTGCCAGCAGCGAAAGGGGGTCCACAGATACGCAGTATTTT
TRBD2,NA,TRBJ2-5,TRBV6-6,CASSYGGGGGQETQYF,TGTGCCAGCAGTTACGGGGGCGGGGGGGGCCAAGAGACCCAGTACTTC